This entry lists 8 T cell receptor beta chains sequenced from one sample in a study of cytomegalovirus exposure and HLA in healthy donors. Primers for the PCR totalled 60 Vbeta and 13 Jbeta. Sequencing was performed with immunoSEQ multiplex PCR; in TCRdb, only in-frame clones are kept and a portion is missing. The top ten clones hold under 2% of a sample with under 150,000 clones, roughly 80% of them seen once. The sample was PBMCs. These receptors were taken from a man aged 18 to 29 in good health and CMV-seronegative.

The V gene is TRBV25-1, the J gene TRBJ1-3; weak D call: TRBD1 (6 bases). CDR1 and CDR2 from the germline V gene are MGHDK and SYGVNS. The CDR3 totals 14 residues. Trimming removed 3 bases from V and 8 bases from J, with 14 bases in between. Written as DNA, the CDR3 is TGTGCCAGCAGTGATACAGCCAAGGGGGACACCATATATTTT. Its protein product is CASSDTAKGDTIYF.

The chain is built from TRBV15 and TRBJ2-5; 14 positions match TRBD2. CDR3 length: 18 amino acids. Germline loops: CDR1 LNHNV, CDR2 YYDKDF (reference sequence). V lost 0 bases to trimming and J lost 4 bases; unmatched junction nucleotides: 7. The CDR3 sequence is CATSRDMGLAGERETQYF. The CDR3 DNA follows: TGTGCCACCAGCAGAGATATGGGACTAGCGGGGGAGAGAGAGACCCAGTACTTC.

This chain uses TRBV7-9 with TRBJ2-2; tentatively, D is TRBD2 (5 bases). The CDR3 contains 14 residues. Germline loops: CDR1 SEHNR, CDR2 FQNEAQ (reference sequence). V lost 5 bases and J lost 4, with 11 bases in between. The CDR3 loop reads CASSLREGTGELFF. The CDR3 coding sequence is TGTGCCAGCAGCCTCCGAGAGGGCACCGGGGAGCTGTTTTTT.

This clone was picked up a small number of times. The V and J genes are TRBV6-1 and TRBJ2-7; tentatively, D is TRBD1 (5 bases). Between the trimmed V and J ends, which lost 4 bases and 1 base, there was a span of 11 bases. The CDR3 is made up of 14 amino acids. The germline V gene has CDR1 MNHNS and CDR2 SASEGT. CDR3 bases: TGTGCCAGCAGTGTTGGCAGGGCTTCCTACGAGCAGTACTTC. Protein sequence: CASSVGRASYEQYF.

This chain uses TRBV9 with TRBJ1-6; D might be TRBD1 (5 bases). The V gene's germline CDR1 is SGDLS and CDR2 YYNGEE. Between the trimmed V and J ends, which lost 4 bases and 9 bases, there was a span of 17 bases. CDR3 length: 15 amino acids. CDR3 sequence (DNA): TGTGCCAGCAGCCCCCCGGGGGGGGGTATTTCACCCCTCCACTTT. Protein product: CASSPPGGGISPLHF.

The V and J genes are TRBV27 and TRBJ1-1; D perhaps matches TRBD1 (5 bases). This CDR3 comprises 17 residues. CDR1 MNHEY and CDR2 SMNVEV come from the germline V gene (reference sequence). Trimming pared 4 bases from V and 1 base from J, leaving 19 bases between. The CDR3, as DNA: TGTGCCAGCAGTTCCGGTCGGGGTATGGGGGGGAACACTGAAGCTTTCTTT. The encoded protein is CASSSGRGMGGNTEAFF.

The CDR3 spells CASSRDFTDTQYF. The CDR3 bases are TGTGCCAGCAGCCGGGACTTCACAGATACGCAGTATTTT. V usage is TRBV6-1 and J usage is TRBJ2-3, with a possible D match to TRBD2 (6 bases). The CDR3 totals 13 residues. The ends were cut back, 6 bases at V and 2 bases at J, with 9 bases in the middle. Germline V gives CDR1 MNHNS, CDR2 SASEGT.

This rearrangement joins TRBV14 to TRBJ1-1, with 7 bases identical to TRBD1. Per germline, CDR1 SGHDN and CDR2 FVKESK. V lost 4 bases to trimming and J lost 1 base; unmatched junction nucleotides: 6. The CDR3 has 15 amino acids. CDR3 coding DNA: TGTGCCAGCAGCCGTGTCCAGGGGGAGAACACTGAAGCTTTCTTT. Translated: CASSRVQGENTEAFF.